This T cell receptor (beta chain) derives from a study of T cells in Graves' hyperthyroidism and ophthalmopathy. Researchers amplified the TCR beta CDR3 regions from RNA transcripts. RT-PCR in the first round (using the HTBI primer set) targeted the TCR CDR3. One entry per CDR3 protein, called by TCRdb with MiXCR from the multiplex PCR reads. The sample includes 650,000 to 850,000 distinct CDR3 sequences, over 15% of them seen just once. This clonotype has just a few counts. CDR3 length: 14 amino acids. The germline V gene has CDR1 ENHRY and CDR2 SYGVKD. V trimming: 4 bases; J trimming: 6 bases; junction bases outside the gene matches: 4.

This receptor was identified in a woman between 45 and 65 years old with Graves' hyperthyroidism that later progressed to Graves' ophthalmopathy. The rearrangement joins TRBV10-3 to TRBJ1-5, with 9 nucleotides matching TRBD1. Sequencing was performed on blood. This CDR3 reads CAISGGQGGQPQHF. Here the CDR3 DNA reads TGTGCCATCAGTGGGGGACAGGGCGGTCAGCCCCAGCATTTT.